This T cell receptor beta chain derives from a study of OX40 agonist ivuxolimab in advanced cancers. As for the study in general: In three patients, partial responses were observed, one with hepatocellular carcinoma and two with cutaneous melanoma. Study results and caveats: Not determined was the antigen specificity of the expanded peripheral T cells. The CD4+ and CD8+ T cells in the blood had expanded clonally by week 6 at 0.1 to 3.0 mg/kg. At 0.1-3.0 mg/kg, partial responders had clonal expansion among the lowest observed.

V lost 4 bases, J lost 5 bases, and 13 bases lay in between. CDR1 and CDR2 from the germline V gene are MNHEY and SMNVEV (reference sequence). The CDR3 runs to 14 residues. Only in-frame clones appear in the TCRdb table, and some are missing; sequencing was by immunoSEQ multiplex PCR. In the table there are 11,000 or so clones, over 70% of which are singletons. Of note for this clone: Its antigen remains unidentified.

The starting material was CD4+ or CD8+ T cells sorted from blood, obtained in a trial of the OX40 agonist ivuxolimab. J is TRBJ2-3 and V is TRBV27, with D possibly TRBD2 on 6 matching bases. The sequence derives from an adult with an advanced solid tumor such as melanoma, head and neck, liver or kidney cancer. The DNA for the CDR3 is TGTGCCAGCAGTTGGGGGGAAATCGGAGATACGCAGTATTTT. It yields the protein CASSWGEIGDTQYF.